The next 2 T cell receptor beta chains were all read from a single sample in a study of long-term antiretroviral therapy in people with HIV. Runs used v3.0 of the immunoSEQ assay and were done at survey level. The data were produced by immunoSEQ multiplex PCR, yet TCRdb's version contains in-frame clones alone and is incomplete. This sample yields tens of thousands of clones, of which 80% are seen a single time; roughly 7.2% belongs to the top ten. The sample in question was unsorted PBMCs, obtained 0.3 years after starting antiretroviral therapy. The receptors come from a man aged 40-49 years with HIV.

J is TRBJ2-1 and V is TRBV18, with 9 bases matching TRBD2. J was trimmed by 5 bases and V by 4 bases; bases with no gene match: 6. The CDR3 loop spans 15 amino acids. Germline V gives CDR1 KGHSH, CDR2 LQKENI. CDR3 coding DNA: TGTGCCAGCTCACGAGCGGGGGGCTTTAACAATGAGCAGTTCTTC. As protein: CASSRAGGFNNEQFF.

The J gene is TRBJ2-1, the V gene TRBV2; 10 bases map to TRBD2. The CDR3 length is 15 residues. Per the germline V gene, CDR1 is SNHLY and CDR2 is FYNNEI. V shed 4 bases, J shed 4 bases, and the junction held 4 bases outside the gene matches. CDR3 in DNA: TGTGCCAGCAGTGTAGGACTAGCGGCGTACAATGAGCAGTTCTTC. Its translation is CASSVGLAAYNEQFF.